Sequencing of this T cell receptor beta chain was carried out in a study of T cell responses to AZD1222 COVID-19 vaccine. CDR3 length: 15 amino acids. The germline V gene encodes CDR1 SGHRS and CDR2 YFSETQ. Trimming at V came to 0 bases and at J to 8 bases, leaving 3 bases not matched to a gene. Some clones are missing from TCRdb's copy, which holds only in-frame ones; the method was immunoSEQ multiplex PCR. The sample has about 100,000 clones; 92% are singletons. A word on this clone: As yet, its antigen is unknown.

Points from the study as a whole: The study found Spike-specific TCR breadth and depth rose after two AZD1222 doses. Only a handful of AZD1222 recipients were seropositive at baseline.

The material was peripheral blood, obtained on day 0 of AZD1222 vaccination. V usage is TRBV5-1 and J usage is TRBJ1-3, with 12 bases that match TRBD1. The clonotype comes from an adult in good health. CDR3 loop: CASSLAGTGGDTIYF. In nucleotides, the CDR3 is TGCGCCAGCAGCTTGGCCGGGACAGGGGGCGACACCATATATTTT.